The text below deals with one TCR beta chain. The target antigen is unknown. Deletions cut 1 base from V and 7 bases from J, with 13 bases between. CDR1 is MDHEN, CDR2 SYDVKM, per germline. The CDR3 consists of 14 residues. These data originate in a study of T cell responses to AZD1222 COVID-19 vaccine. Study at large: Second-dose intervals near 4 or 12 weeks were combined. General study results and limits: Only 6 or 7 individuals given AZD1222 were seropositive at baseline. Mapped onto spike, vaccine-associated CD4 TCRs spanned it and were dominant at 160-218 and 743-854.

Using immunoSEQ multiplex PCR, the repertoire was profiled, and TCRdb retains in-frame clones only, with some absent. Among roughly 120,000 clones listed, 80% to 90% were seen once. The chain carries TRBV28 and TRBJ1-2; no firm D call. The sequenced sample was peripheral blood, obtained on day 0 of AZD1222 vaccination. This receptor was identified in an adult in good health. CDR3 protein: CASSLSRALSGYTF. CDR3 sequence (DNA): TGTGCCAGCAGTTTATCGAGGGCGTTATCTGGCTACACCTTC.